This T cell receptor (beta chain) came from a study of blood T cell repertoires in COVID-19. Overall study context: Samples taken during acute and convalescent COVID-19 were collected in the United States, Italy and Spain. PBMCs, B-cell-depleted T cells, or T cells were the source of the cDNA or gDNA that made up the material.

V dropped 9 bases and J dropped 7; count of bases not matched to a gene: 11. CDR1 KGHDR and CDR2 SFDVKD come from the germline V gene. The CDR3 has 15 amino acids. In the source study's methods: Reference gene primer amplification gave nucleated cell count estimates. Assay used: immunoSEQ multiplex PCR; TCRdb lists only in-frame clones, some missing. The DNA was the basis for D and trimming; V, J and clone size are from that table. Of roughly 250,000 clones listed, roughly 87% are singletons. The chain employs TRBV24-1 and TRBJ2-1; 10 positions agree with TRBD2. This clonotype originated in a man aged 55 to 70 who had recovered from COVID-19. Sample: peripheral blood. CDR3 DNA: TGTGCCACCGAAGTAAATAGCGGGGGGCCGAATGAGCAGTTCTTC. This codes for CATEVNSGGPNEQFF.